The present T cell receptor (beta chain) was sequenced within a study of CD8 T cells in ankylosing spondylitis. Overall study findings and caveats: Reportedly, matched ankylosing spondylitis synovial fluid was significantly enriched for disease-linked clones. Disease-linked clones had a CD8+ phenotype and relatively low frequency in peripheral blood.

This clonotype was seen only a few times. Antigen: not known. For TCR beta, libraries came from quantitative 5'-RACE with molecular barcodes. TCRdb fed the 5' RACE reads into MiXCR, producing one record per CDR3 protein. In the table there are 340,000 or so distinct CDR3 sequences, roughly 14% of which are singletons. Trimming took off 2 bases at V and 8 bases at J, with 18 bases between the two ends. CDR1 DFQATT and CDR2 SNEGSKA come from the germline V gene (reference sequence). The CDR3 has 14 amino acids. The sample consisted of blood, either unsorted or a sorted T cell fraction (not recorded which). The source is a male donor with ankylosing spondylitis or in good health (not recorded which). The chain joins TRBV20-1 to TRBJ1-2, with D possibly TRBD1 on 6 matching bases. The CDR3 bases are TGCAGTGCTAGATCCCTGGGGGCGACGAAGGGCTACACCTTC. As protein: CSARSLGATKGYTF.